The 7 T cell receptor beta chains below come from one sample, sequenced in a study of PD-1 blockade in classical Hodgkin lymphoma. Time point in this sample: cycle 4 day 1 (C4D1), after less than seven weeks of nivolumab. Autologous stem cell transplantation was followed by relapse in every patient, and brentuximab vedotin exposure varied. It was by magnetic negative selection that CD8+ T cells were isolated from thawed PBMCs. The protocol was immunoSEQ multiplex PCR, while the TCRdb copy is restricted to in-frame clones and leaves out a portion. This table has some 8,000 clones, around 83% appearing once. This sample comprised CD8+ T cells from blood, obtained before the fourth cycle of nivolumab. These receptors were obtained from a human donor with classical Hodgkin lymphoma.

This clone is a singleton in its sample. This chain connects TRBV4-1 to TRBJ2-3; 8 bases are a match to TRBD2. The V segment lost 0 bases and the J segment 2 bases; nucleotides outside the gene matches: 7. Germline loops: CDR1 MGHRA, CDR2 YSYEKL. The CDR3 is 17 residues long. CDR3 DNA sequence: TGCGCCAGCAGCCAAGACGGGCTAGCGGGCCTCACAGATACGCAGTATTTT. Its translation: CASSQDGLAGLTDTQYF.

The V gene is TRBV28, the J gene TRBJ1-5; D gene unclear. This CDR3 is built from 13 residues. Trimming pared 2 bases from V and 8 bases from J, leaving 10 bases between. Germline values: CDR1 MDHEN, CDR2 SYDVKM. DNA of the CDR3: TGTGCCAGCAGTTTAGTGGGTTTGGAGCCCCAGCATTTT. As protein: CASSLVGLEPQHF.

V usage is TRBV27 and J usage is TRBJ1-5; no reliable D call. V lost 2 bases and J lost 7, with 12 bases in between. Germline CDR1 is MNHEY and CDR2 is SMNVEV (reference sequence). CDR3 size: 14 residues. CDR3 DNA: TGTGCCAGCAGTTTACGGGGTAGGGAGCAGCCCCAGCATTTT. It yields the protein CASSLRGREQPQHF.

This chain uses TRBV5-4 with TRBJ2-2, with D maybe TRBD2 (6 bases). The CDR3 contains 13 residues. In germline, CDR1 is SGHNT, CDR2 YYREEE (reference sequence). The germline V and J ends were trimmed by 1 base and 7 bases, with 8 bases remaining between them. CDR3 amino acids: CASSLMGGGELFF. CDR3 nucleotides: TGTGCCAGCAGCTTGATGGGGGGCGGGGAGCTGTTTTTT.

This clone was detected only once. V is TRBV30 and J is TRBJ2-3, with 10 bases that match TRBD2. Trimming at V came to 7 bases and at J to 1 base, leaving 14 bases not matched to a gene. CDR1 GTSNPN and CDR2 SVGIG come from the germline V gene (reference sequence). CDR3 length: 17 amino acids. Written as DNA, the CDR3 is TGTGCCTTCACCATCTTGGAGCGGGGGGGAGGCACAGATACGCAGTATTTT. This gives the protein CAFTILERGGGTDTQYF.

This clone has a single count. The chain joins TRBV10-3 to TRBJ2-1; 11 positions match TRBD2. The V gene's germline CDR1 is ENHRY and CDR2 SYGVKD. The V gene end was trimmed by 1 base and the J gene end by 9 bases; junction bases not matched to a gene: 5. CDR3 size: 15 residues. The CDR3 nucleotides read TGTGCCATCAGTGAGTTAACTAGCGGGGGTCTTGAGCAGTTCTTC. This codes for CAISELTSGGLEQFF.

Here the CDR3 DNA reads TGTGCCAGCAGCTTCGCTGCTCGGACAGGGCAAGAGACCCAGTACTTC. This codes for CASSFAARTGQETQYF. This rearrangement joins TRBV11-3 to TRBJ2-5; 8 bases agree with TRBD1. This CDR3 is 16 amino acids long. Trimming at V came to 3 bases and at J to 2 bases, leaving 8 bases not matched to a gene. Germline CDR1 is SGHNT and CDR2 is YENEEA.